This section outlines one T cell receptor beta chain sequence together with its context. Per germline, CDR1 SGHKS and CDR2 YYEKEE (reference sequence). V lost 0 bases and J 4 bases, leaving 6 bases between the germline ends. This CDR3 is built from 13 residues. The naive CD8 subset, CD45RO-negative cells positively selected for CCR7, excluded terminally differentiated effector memory CD45RA+ cells. Measured with immunoSEQ multiplex PCR; TCRdb has only the in-frame clones, and not every one. The sample shows around 2,000,000 clones, about 95% of them seen only once. These data come from a study of shared clonotypes between healthy human individuals. Study details: Per-donor plates numbered three CD4 naive, three CD4 memory, two CD8 naive and one CD8 memory.

The rearrangement links TRBV5-5 to TRBJ2-3, with D unclear. Sequencing was done on a sample of naive CD8+ T cells sorted from blood. This TCR derives from a man aged 18 to 29 in good health. In nucleotides, the CDR3 is TGTGCCAGCAGCTTGGCAAGTTCAGATACGCAGTATTTT. This codes for CASSLASSDTQYF. The variable domain in full, completed from reference TRBV5-5 and TRBJ2-3, reads DAGVTQSPTHLIKTRGQQVTLRCSPISGHKSVSWYQQVLGQGPQFIFQYYEKEERGRGNFPDRFSARQFPNYSSELNVNALLLGDSALYLCASSLASSDTQYFGPGTRLTVL.